The 18 T cell receptor beta chains listed next were all sequenced from one sample in a study of cytomegalovirus exposure and HLA in healthy donors. Sequencing was performed with immunoSEQ multiplex PCR; in TCRdb, only in-frame clones are kept and a portion is missing. The repertoire holds 150,000 or so clones, with roughly 89% as singletons. The sequencing input was PBMCs. The receptors were sampled from a woman under 30 in good health and CMV-seropositive.

The chain uses TRBV29-1 and TRBJ2-2; 12 bases agree with TRBD2. Germline V gives CDR1 SQVTM, CDR2 ANQGSEA. This CDR3 is 15 amino acids long. V was pared by 4 bases and J by 1 base, with 1 base of the junction left unmatched. CDR3 nucleotides: TGCAGCGTTGCGACTAGCGGGGGGAACACCGGGGAGCTGTTTTTT. Its protein is CSVATSGGNTGELFF.

The CDR3 DNA is TGCGCCAGCAGCCAAGGGGTGGTCCGGGATCTGGCAAATGAAAAACTGTTTTTT. Translated: CASSQGVVRDLANEKLFF. The chain joins TRBV4-3 to TRBJ1-4; D not certain. The germline V gene has CDR1 LGHNA and CDR2 YSLEER. The CDR3 sequence is 18 residues long. Trimming took off 1 base at V and 5 bases at J, with 20 bases between the two ends.

The chain employs TRBV27 and TRBJ2-3, with 7 positions matching TRBD1. The CDR3 consists of 13 residues. The V and J ends lost 7 bases and 7 bases, in that order; junction bases with no gene match: 8. Germline values: CDR1 MNHEY, CDR2 SMNVEV (reference sequence). The CDR3 sequence: CASKPGDSYTQYF. The CDR3 bases are TGTGCCAGCAAGCCAGGGGACAGCTATACGCAGTATTTT.

The chain is built from TRBV7-2 and TRBJ1-6, with D unresolved. This CDR3 has 13 residues. Germline values: CDR1 SGHTA, CDR2 FQGNSA. V lost 10 bases, J lost 8 bases, and 15 bases lay in between. CDR3 protein: CAISAGVDSPLHF. In DNA, the CDR3 is TGTGCCATCTCCGCCGGGGTTGATTCACCCCTCCACTTT.

This rearrangement joins TRBV21-1 to TRBJ2-1; TRBD2, as called in the table, went unchecked against the DNA. TRBV21-1 is classified as a pseudogene. The CDR3 runs to 22 residues. CDR3 region: CASSKGGSTSGGPIPLYNEQFF. Here the CDR3 DNA reads TGTGCCAGCAGCAAAGGTGGGTCGACTAGCGGGGGGCCGATCCCCTTATACAATGAGCAGTTCTTC.

The chain combines TRBV6-1 with TRBJ2-3, with 13 bases fitting TRBD2. V dropped 8 bases and J dropped 5; count of bases not matched to a gene: 4. This CDR3 contains 14 residues. Germline-derived CDR1 and CDR2 are MNHNS and SASEGT. CDR3 region: CASPGLAGVDTQYF. The CDR3 coding sequence is TGTGCCAGCCCTGGACTAGCGGGGGTAGATACGCAGTATTTT.

Here the CDR3 reads CASSRRLVVYEQYF. CDR3 DNA sequence: TGTGCCAGCAGCCGGCGACTAGTAGTCTACGAGCAGTACTTC. The chain uses TRBV5-6 and TRBJ2-7, with a tentative D call TRBD2 (6 bases). CDR3 length: 14 residues. Trimming removed 4 bases at V and 3 bases at J, with 14 bases between. Germline lookup yields CDR1 SGHDT and CDR2 YYEEEE.

The chain links TRBV6-5 to TRBJ2-5; weak D call: TRBD2 (6 bases). Germline V gives CDR1 MNHEY, CDR2 SVGAGI. Trimming took off 6 bases at V and 5 bases at J, with 13 bases between the two ends. The CDR3 loop spans 13 amino acids. The CDR3, as DNA: TGTGCCAGCAGGACTGCTGCGGGGGAGACCCAGTACTTC. It specifies CASRTAAGETQYF.

This chain links TRBV5-1 with TRBJ2-5; 10 bases align to TRBD2. CDR1 is SGHRS, CDR2 YFSETQ, per germline. This CDR3 contains 17 residues. Trimming cost V 6 bases and J 2 bases; bases outside gene matches: 13. The CDR3 region is CASNRWGLAGDQETQYF. The DNA for the CDR3 is TGCGCCAGCAACCGATGGGGGCTAGCGGGGGATCAAGAGACCCAGTACTTC.

The rearrangement joins TRBV19 to TRBJ2-7; a possible D gene is TRBD1 (6 bases). CDR1 and CDR2 from the germline V gene are LNHDA and SQIVND (reference sequence). V shed 3 bases and J shed 0 bases, with 12 bases lying between them. This CDR3 comprises 15 residues. The CDR3 region has the DNA TGTGCCAGTAGTATGGGGACACATTTCTCCTACGAGCAGTACTTC. This gives the protein CASSMGTHFSYEQYF.

This chain uses TRBV27 with TRBJ2-1; 7 nucleotides line up with TRBD2. CDR3 size: 12 residues. J lost 9 bases, V lost 5 bases, and 4 bases had no gene match. CDR1 is MNHEY, CDR2 SMNVEV, per germline (reference sequence). Written as DNA, the CDR3 is TGTGCCAGCAGTCCTACTAGCGTTGAGCAGTTCTTC. Its protein is CASSPTSVEQFF.

CDR3 loop: CASSFSARGGSEQYF. DNA of the CDR3: TGTGCCAGCAGTTTTTCAGCGAGGGGGGGATCCGAGCAGTACTTC. V and J are TRBV28 and TRBJ2-7; D perhaps matches TRBD2 (7 bases). The length of the CDR3 is 15 residues. V was cut by 3 bases and J by 6 bases, with 18 bases left in between. From germline, CDR1 is MDHEN and CDR2 SYDVKM.

CDR3 in DNA: TGTGCCAGCAGACAACCGGGACAGAACTATGGCTACACCTTC. This translates into CASRQPGQNYGYTF. This rearrangement joins TRBV6-5 to TRBJ1-2, with TRBD1 matching over 7 bases. Per germline, CDR1 MNHEY and CDR2 SVGAGI. J lost 2 bases, V lost 6 bases, and 6 bases had no gene match. This CDR3 is 14 amino acids long.

The chain combines TRBV5-4 with TRBJ2-5, with 8 bases fitting TRBD2. Germline V CDR1 and CDR2: SGHNT, YYREEE (reference sequence). The CDR3 has 16 residues. Trimming cost V 0 bases and J 9 bases; bases outside gene matches: 13. Written as DNA, the CDR3 is TGTGCCAGCAGCTTGGAGGGCGGGGGGCCTCTTAACGCCCAGTACTTC. Translating gives CASSLEGGGPLNAQYF.

The rearrangement uses TRBV27 and TRBJ2-1, with 11 bases aligning to TRBD2. The V gene's germline CDR1 is MNHEY and CDR2 SMNVEV (reference sequence). V lost 2 bases and J lost 5; bases outside the gene matches: 14. This CDR3 region has 19 residues. Here the CDR3 DNA reads TGTGCCAGCAGTTTAGGCACTAGCGGGGGAACCCAACCTAACAATGAGCAGTTCTTC. The encoded protein is CASSLGTSGGTQPNNEQFF.

The chain joins TRBV7-9 to TRBJ1-1; D unresolved. Trimming cost V 2 bases and J 1 base, with 8 bases left between them. The germline V gene has CDR1 SEHNR and CDR2 FQNEAQ (reference sequence). The CDR3 totals 14 residues. CDR3 nucleotide sequence: TGTGCCAGCAGCTTACGACGGGAGAACACTGAAGCTTTCTTT. This encodes CASSLRRENTEAFF.

In its sample, this clone was seen once. The J gene is TRBJ1-1, the V gene TRBV25-1; TRBD1 is a possible D gene (5 bases). V gave up 5 bases and J gave up 8 bases, with 18 bases separating them. The germline V gene encodes CDR1 MGHDK and CDR2 SYGVNS. This CDR3 comprises 14 residues. CDR3 residues: CASSLTGGAVEAFF. CDR3 coding DNA: TGTGCCAGCAGTCTTACGGGAGGGGCTGTAGAAGCTTTCTTT.

V and J are TRBV7-9 and TRBJ2-3, with a weak D call TRBD2 (7 bases). Trimming took 2 bases from V and 1 from J, leaving 16 bases between them. Germline CDR1 and CDR2: SEHNR and FQNEAQ (reference sequence). The CDR3 has 17 residues. CDR3 protein: CASSLTGGAFGTDTQYF. DNA of the CDR3: TGTGCCAGCAGCTTAACGGGGGGCGCTTTTGGCACAGATACGCAGTATTTT.